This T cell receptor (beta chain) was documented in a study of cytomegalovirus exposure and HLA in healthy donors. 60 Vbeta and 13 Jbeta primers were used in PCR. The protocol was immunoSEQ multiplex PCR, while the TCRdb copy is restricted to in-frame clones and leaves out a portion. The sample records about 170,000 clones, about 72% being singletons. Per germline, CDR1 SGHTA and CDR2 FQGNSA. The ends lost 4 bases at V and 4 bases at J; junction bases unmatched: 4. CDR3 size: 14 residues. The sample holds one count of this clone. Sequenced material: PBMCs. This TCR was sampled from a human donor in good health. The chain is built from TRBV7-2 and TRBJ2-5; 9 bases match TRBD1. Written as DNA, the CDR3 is TGTGCCAGCAGCTCCGGACAGGGGAGAGAGACCCAGTACTTC. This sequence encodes CASSSGQGRETQYF.